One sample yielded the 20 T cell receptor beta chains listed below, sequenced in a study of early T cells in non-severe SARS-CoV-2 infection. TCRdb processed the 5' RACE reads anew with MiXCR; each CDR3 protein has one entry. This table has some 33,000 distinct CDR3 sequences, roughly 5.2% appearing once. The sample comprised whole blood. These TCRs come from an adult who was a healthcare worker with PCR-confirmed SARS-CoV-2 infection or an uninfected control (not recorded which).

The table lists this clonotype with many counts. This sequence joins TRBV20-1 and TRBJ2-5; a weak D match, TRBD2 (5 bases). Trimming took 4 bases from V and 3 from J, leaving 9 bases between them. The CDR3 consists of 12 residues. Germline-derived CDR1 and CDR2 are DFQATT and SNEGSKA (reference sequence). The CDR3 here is CSATGDKETQYF. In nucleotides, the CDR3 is TGCAGTGCTACCGGGGATAAAGAGACCCAGTACTTC.

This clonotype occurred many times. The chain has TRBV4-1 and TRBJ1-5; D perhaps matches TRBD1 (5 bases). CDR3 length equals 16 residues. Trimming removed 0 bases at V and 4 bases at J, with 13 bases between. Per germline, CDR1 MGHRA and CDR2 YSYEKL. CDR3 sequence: CASSQDTRQRNQPQHF. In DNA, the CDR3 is TGCGCCAGCAGCCAAGATACTAGACAGAGAAATCAGCCCCAGCATTTT.

This CDR3 is CAIRDSTDTQYF. For the CDR3, the DNA is TGTGCCATCCGGGACTCAACAGATACGCAGTATTTT. V gene TRBV10-3 combines with J gene TRBJ2-3; perhaps TRBD2 as D (6 bases). Germline CDR1 is ENHRY and CDR2 is SYGVKD. This CDR3 has 12 amino acids. Deletions cut 8 bases from V and 3 bases from J, with 9 bases between.

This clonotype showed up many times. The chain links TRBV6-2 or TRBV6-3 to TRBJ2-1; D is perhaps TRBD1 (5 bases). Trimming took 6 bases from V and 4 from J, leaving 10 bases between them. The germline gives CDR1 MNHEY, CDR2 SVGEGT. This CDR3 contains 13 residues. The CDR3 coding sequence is TGTGCCAGCAGCTACGACAGTTACAATGAGCAGTTCTTC. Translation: CASSYDSYNEQFF.

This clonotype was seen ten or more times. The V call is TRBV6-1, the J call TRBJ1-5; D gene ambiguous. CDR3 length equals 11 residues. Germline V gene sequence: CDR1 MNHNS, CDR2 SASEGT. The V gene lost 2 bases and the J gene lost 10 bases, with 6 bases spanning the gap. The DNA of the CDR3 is TGTGCCAGCAGTGAATCTGGTCCCCAGCATTTT. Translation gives CASSESGPQHF.

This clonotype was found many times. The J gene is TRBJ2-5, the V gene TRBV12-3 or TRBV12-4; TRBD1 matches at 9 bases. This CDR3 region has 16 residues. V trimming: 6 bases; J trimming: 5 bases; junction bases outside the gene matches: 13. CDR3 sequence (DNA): TGTGCCAGCAGCCAAACCCCGGGACAGGGTGAGGAGACCCAGTACTTC. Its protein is CASSQTPGQGEETQYF.

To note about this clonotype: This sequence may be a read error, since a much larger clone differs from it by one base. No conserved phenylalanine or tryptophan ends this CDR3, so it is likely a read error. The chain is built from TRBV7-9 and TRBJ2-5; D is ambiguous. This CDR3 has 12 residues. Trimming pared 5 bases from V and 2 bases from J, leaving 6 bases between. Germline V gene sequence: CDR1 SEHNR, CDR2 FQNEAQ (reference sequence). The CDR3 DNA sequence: TGTGCCAGCAGCACCAAACAAGAGACCCAGTACTAC. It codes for CASSTKQETQYY.

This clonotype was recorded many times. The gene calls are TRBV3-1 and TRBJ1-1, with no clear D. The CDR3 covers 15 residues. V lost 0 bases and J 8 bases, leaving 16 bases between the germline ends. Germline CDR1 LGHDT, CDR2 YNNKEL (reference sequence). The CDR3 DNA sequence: TGTGCCAGCAGCCAAGAATCCACCCGGCGTCTGGAAGCTTTCTTT. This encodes CASSQESTRRLEAFF.

CDR3: CASSLGTGIGGELFF. CDR3 nucleotide sequence: TGTGCCAGCAGCTTGGGGACAGGGATTGGCGGGGAGCTGTTTTTT. This chain uses TRBV7-2 with TRBJ2-2, with TRBD1 identical over 9 bases. Unmatched junction bases numbered 6, after V lost 3 bases and J lost 7 bases. Germline V lookup: CDR1 SGHTA, CDR2 FQGNSA. The CDR3 is made up of 15 amino acids.

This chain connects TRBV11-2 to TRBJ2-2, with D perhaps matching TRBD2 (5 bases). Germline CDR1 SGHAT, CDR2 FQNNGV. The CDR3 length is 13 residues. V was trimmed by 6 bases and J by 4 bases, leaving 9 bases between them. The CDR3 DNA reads TGTGCCAGCAGTCTACGGGGCACCGGGGAGCTGTTTTTT. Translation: CASSLRGTGELFF.

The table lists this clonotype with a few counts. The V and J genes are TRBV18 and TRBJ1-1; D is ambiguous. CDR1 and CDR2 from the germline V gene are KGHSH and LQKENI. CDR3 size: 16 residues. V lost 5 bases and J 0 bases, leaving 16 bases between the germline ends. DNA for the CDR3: TGTGCCAGCTCAGCCGAGGACCCGAGGGTGAACACTGAAGCTTTCTTT. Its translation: CASSAEDPRVNTEAFF.

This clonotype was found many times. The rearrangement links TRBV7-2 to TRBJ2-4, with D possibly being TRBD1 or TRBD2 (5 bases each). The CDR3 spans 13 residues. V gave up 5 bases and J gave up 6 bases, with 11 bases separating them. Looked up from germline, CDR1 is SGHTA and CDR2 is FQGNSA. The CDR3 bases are TGTGCCAGCAGCGGACCGGGGCCAAACATTCAGTACTTC. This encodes CASSGPGPNIQYF.

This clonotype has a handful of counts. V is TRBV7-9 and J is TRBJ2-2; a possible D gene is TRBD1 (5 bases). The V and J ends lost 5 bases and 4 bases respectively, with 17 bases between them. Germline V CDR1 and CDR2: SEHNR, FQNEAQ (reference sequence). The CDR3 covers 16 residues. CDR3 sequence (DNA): TGTGCCAGCAGCCCAATCAGGGCTTCCTCCACCGGGGAGCTGTTTTTT. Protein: CASSPIRASSTGELFF.

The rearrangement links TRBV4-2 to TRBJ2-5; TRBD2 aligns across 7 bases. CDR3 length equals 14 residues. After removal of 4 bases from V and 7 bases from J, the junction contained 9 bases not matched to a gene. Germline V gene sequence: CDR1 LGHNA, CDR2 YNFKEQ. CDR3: CASSPGLVFGTQYF. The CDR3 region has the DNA TGTGCCAGCAGCCCCGGACTAGTCTTTGGGACCCAGTACTTC.

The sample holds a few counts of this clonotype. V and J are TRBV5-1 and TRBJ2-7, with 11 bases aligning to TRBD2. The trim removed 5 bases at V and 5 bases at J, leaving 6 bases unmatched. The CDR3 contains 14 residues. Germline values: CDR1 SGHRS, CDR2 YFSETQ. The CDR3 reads CASRYSGGAHEQYF. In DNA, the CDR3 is TGCGCCAGCAGATATAGCGGGGGGGCCCACGAGCAGTACTTC.

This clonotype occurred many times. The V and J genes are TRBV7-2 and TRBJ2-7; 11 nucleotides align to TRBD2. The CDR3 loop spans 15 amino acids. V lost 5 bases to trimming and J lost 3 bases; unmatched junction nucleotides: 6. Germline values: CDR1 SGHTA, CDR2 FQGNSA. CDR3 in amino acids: CASSATSGGFYEQYF. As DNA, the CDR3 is TGTGCCAGCAGCGCCACTAGCGGGGGATTCTACGAGCAGTACTTC. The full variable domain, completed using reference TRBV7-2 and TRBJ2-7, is GAGVSQSPSNKVTEKGKDVELRCDPISGHTALYWYRQSLGQGLEFLIYFQGNSAPDKSGLPSDRFSAERTGGSVSTLTIQRTQQEDSAVYLCASSATSGGFYEQYFGPGTRLTVT.

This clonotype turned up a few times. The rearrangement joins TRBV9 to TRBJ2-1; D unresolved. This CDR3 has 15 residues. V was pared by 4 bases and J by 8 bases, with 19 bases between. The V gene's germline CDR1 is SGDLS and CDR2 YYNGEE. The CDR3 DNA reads TGTGCCAGCAGCCGAACGCTTCAGGCATTTGATGAGCAGTTCTTC. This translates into CASSRTLQAFDEQFF.

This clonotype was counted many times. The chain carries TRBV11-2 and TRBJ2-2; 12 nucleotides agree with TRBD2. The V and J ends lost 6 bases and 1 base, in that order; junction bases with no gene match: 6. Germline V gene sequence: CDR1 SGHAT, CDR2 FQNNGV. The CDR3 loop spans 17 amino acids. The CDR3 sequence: CASRGGTSGLNTGELFF. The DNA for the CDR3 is TGTGCCAGCAGAGGCGGGACTAGCGGGTTGAACACCGGGGAGCTGTTTTTT.

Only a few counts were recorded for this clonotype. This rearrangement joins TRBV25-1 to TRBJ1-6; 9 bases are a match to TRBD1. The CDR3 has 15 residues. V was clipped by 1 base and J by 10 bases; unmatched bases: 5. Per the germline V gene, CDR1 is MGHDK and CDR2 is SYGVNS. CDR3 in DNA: TGTGCCAGCAGTGAATCGGGACAGGGTAAATCACCCCTCCACTTT. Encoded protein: CASSESGQGKSPLHF.

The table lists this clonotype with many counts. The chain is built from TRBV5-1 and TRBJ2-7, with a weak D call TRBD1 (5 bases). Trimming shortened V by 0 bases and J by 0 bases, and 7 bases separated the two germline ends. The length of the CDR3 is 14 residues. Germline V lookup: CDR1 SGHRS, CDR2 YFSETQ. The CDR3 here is CASSLEQASYEQYF. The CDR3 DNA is TGCGCCAGCAGCTTGGAACAGGCCTCCTACGAGCAGTACTTC.